This paragraph reports one TCR beta chain. Its matching antigen is unknown. V was cut by 2 bases and J by 6 bases, with 4 bases left in between. CDR3 length: 11 residues. Germline V gene lookup returns CDR1 DFQATT and CDR2 SNEGSKA (reference sequence). This specimen belongs to a study of OX40 agonist ivuxolimab in advanced cancers. Measured with immunoSEQ multiplex PCR; TCRdb has only the in-frame clones, and not every one. The top ten hold 0.72% of the sample, which has some 80,000 clones, roughly 90% seen once. General observations from the study: Fewer expanded clones were found on average in CD4+ than in CD8+ T cells. Low normalized T-cell clonal expansion also characterized some of the nonresponders.

The sequence derives from an adult with an advanced solid tumor such as melanoma, head and neck, liver or kidney cancer. The input for sequencing was CD4+ or CD8+ T cells sorted from blood, taken in a trial of the OX40 agonist ivuxolimab. The chain is built from TRBV20-1 and TRBJ2-2; no definite D call. In DNA form, the CDR3 reads TGCAGTGCTAGAAGGGCCGGGGAGCTGTTTTTT. This sequence encodes CSARRAGELFF.